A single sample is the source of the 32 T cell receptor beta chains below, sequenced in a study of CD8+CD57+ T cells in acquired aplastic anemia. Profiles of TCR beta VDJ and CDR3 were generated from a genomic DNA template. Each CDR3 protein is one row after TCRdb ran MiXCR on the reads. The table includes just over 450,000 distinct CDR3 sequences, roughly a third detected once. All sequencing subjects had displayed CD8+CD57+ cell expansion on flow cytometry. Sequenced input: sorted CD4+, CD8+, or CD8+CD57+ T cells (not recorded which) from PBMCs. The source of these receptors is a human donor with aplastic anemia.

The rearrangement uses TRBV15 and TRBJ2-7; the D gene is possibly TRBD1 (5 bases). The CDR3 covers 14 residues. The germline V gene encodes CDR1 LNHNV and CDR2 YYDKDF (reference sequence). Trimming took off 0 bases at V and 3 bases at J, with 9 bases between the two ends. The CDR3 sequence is CATSRDGRVYEQYF. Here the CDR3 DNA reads TGTGCCACCAGCAGAGATGGCAGGGTCTACGAGCAGTACTTC.

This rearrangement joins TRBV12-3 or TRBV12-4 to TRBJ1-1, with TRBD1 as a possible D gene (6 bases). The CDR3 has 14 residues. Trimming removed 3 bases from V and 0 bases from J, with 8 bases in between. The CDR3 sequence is CASSFWGLNTEAFF. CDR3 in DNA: TGTGCCAGCAGTTTTTGGGGGCTGAACACTGAAGCTTTCTTT.

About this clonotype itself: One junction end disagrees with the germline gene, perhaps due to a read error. CDR3 loop: CASGESWGAAQTNEKLFF. The CDR3 nucleotides read TGCGCCAGCGGTGAGTCTTGGGGGGCGGCCCAAACTAATGAAAAACTGTTTTTT. The J gene is TRBJ1-4, the V gene TRBV10-2, with D perhaps matching TRBD1 (6 bases). Germline values: CDR1 WSHSY, CDR2 SAAADI. CDR3 size: 18 residues.

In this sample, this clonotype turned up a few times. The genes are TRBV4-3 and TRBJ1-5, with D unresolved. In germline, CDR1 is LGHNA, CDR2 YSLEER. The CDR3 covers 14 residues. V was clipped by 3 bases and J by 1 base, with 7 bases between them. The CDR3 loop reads CASSHRASNQPQHF. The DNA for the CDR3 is TGCGCCAGCAGCCATCGGGCCAGCAATCAGCCCCAGCATTTT.

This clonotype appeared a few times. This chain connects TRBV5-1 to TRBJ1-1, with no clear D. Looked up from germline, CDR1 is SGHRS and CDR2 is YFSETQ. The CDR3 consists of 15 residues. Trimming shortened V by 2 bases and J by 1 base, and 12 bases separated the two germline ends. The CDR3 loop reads CASSFTQEGNTEAFF. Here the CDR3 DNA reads TGCGCCAGCAGCTTTACGCAGGAAGGGAACACTGAAGCTTTCTTT.

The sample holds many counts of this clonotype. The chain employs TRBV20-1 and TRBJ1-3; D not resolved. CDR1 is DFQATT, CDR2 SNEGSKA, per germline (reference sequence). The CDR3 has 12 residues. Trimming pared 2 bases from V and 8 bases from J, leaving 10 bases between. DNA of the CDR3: TGCAGTGCTAGACAACCTCCCGACACCATATATTTT. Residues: CSARQPPDTIYF.

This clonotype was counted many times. The CDR3 is CASVDWRLSNQPQHF. As DNA, the CDR3 is TGTGCCAGTGTGGACTGGCGACTTTCTAATCAGCCCCAGCATTTT. V gene TRBV19 combines with J gene TRBJ1-5; D uncertain. Germline CDR1 LNHDA, CDR2 SQIVND (reference sequence). The CDR3 consists of 15 residues. V lost 8 bases and J 4 bases, leaving 18 bases between the germline ends.

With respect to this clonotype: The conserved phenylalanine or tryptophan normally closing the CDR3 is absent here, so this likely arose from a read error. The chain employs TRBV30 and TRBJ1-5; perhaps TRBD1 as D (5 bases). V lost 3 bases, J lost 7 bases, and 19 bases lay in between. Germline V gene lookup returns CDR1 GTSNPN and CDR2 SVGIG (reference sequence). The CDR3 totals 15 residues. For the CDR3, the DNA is TGTGCCTGGAGCCTAACCCCCGGGGGAGGACAGCCCCAGCATCTT. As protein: CAWSLTPGGGQPQHL.

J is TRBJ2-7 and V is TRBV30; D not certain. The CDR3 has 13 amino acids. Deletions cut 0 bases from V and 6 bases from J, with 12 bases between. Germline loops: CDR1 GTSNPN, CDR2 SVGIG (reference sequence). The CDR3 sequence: CAWSVEAHCEQYF. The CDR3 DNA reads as TGTGCCTGGAGTGTCGAGGCCCACTGCGAGCAGTACTTC.

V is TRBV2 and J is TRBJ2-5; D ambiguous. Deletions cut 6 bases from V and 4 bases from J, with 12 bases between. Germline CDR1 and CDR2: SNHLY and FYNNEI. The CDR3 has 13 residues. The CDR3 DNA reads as TGTGCCAGCAGAGATAGGCCTCCAGAGACCCAGTACTTC. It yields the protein CASRDRPPETQYF.

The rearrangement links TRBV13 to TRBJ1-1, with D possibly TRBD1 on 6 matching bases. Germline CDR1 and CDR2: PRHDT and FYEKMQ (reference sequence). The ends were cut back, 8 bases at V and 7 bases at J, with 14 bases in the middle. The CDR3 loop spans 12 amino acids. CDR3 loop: CASLKEGGEAFF. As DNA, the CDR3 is TGTGCCAGCCTAAAGGAGGGGGGTGAAGCTTTCTTT.

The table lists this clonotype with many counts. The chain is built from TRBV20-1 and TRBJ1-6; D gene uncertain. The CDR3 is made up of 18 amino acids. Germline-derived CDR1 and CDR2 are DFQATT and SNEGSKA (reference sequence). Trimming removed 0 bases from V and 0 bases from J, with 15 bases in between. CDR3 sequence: CSARDHGRRSSYNSPLHF. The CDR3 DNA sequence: TGCAGTGCTAGAGATCACGGACGTAGGAGCTCCTATAATTCACCCCTCCACTTT.

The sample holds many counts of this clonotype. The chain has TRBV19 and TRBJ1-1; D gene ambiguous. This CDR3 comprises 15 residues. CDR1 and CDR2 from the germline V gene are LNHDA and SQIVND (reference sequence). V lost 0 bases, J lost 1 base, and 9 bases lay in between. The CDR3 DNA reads TGTGCCAGTAGTATAGATGGGGATGGGAACACTGAAGCTTTCTTT. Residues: CASSIDGDGNTEAFF.

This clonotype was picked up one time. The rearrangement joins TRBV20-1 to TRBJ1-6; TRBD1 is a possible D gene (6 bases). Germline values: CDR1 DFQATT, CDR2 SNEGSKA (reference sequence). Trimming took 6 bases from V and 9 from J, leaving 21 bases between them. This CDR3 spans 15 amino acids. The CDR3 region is CSATSTDRAGSPLHF. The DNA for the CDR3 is TGCAGTGCCACTTCTACGGACAGAGCGGGTTCACCCCTCCACTTT.

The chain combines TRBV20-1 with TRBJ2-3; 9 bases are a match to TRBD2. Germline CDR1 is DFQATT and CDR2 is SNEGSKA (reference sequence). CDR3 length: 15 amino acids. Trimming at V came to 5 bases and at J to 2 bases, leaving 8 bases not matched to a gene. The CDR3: CSAPPPSGATDTQYF. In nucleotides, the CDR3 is TGCAGTGCTCCCCCCCCTAGCGGGGCCACAGATACGCAGTATTTT.

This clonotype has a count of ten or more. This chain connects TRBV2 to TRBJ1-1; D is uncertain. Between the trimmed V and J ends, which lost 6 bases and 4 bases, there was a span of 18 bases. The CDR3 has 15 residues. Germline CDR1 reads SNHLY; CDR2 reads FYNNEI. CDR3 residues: CASSLDGGVSTEAFF. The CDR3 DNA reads TGTGCCAGCAGCCTAGACGGTGGGGTGAGCACTGAAGCTTTCTTT.

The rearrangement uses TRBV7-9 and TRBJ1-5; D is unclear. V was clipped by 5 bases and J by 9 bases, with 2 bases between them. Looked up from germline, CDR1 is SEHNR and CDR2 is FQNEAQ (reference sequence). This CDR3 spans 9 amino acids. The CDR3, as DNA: TGTGCCAGCAGCCGGCCCCAGCATTTT. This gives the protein CASSRPQHF.

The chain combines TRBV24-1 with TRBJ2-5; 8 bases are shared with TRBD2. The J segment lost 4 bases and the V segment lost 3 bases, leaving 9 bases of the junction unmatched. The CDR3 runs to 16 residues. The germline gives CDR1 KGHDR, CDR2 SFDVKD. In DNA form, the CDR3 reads TGTGCCACCAGTGATCCCAGCGGGAGCCGCGGAGAGACCCAGTACTTC. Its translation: CATSDPSGSRGETQYF.

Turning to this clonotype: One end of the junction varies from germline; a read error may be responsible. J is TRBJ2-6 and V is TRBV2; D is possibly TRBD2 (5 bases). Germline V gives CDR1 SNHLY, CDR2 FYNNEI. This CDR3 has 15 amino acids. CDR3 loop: CAGSGRSSGANVLTF. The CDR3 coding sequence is TGTGCCGGCAGCGGACGGTCATCTGGGGCCAACGTCCTGACTTTC.

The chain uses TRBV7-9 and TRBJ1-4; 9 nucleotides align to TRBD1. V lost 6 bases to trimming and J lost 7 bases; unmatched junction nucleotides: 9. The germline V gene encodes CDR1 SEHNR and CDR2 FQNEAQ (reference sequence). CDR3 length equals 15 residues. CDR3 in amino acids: CASSGRDRVGEKLFF. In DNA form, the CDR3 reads TGTGCCAGCAGTGGCCGGGACAGGGTTGGTGAAAAACTGTTTTTT.

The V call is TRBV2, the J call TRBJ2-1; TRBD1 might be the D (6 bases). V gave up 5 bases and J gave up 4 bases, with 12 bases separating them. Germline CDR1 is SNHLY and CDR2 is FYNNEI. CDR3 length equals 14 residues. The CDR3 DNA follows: TGTGCCAGCAGTCGGGAACAGGGTTACAATGAGCAGTTCTTC. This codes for CASSREQGYNEQFF.

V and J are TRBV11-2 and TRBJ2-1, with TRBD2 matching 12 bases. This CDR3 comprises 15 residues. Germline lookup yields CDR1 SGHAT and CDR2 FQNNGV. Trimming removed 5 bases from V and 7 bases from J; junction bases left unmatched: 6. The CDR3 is CASSIGLAGPNEQFF. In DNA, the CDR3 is TGTGCCAGCAGCATCGGACTAGCGGGACCAAATGAGCAGTTCTTC.

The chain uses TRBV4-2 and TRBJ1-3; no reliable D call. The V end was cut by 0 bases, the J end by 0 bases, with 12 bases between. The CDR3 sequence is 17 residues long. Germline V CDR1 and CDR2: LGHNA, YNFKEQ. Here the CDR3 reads CASSQDAYSSSGNTIYF. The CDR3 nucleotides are TGTGCCAGCAGCCAAGACGCGTACAGTTCCTCTGGAAACACCATATATTTT.

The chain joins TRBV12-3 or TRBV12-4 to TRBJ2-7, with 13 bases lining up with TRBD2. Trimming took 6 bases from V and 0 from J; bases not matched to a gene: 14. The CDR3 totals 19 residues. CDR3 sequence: CASRPWTSGGLHSSYEQYF. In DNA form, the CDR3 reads TGTGCCAGCAGACCCTGGACTAGCGGGGGCCTTCACAGCTCCTACGAGCAGTACTTC.

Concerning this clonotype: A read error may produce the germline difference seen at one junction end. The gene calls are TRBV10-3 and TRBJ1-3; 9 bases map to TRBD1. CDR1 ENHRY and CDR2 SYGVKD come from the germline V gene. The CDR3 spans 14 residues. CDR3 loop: CASSRDREGDTIYF. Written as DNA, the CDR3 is TGTGCCAGCAGTCGGGACAGGGAAGGGGACACCATATATTTT.

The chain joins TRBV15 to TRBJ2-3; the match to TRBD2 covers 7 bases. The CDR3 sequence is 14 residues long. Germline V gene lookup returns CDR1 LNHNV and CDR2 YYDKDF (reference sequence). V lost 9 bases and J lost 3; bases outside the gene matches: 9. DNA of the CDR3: TGTGCCACTAGCGGCAAGCGGGGAACAGATACGCAGTATTTT. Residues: CATSGKRGTDTQYF.

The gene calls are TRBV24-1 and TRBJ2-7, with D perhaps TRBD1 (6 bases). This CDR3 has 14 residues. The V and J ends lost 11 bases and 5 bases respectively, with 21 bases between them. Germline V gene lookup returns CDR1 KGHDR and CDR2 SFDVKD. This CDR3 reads CASSDQRQVDEQYF. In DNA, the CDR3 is TGTGCCAGCAGCGACCAAAGACAGGTCGACGAGCAGTACTTC.

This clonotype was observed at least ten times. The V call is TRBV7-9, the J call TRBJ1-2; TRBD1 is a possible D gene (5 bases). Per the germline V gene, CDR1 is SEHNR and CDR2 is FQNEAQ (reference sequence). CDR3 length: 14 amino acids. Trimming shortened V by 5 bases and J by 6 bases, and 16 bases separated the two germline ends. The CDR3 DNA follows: TGTGCCAGCAGCCCCGGCGGCAGGGCAAATGGCTACACCTTC. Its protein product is CASSPGGRANGYTF.

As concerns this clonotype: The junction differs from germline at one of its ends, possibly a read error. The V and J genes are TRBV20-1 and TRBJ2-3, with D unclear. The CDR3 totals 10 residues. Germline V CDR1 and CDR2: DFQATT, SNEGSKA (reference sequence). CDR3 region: CGAPTDTQYF. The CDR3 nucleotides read TGCGGTGCCCCCACAGATACGCAGTATTTT.

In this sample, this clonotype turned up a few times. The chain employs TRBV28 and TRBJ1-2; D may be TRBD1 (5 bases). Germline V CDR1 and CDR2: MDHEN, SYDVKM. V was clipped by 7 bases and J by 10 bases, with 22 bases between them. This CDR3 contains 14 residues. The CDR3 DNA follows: TGTGCCAGCACTTCCCTGGGGGAAGTAGGTGACTACACCTTC. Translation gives CASTSLGEVGDYTF.

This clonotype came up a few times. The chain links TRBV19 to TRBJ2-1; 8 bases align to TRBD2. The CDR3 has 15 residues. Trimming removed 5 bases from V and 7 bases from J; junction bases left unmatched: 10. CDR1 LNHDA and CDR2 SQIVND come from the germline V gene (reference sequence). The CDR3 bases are TGTGCCAGTAGTTCGGGAGGGGGAACGGGTAATGAGCAGTTCTTC. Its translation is CASSSGGGTGNEQFF.

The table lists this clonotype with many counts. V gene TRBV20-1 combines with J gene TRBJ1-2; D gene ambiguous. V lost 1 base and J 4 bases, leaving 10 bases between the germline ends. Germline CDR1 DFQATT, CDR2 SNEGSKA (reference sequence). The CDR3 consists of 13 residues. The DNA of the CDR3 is TGCAGTGCTAGAGGGGCTGGAAGCTATGGCTACACCTTC. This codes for CSARGAGSYGYTF.